This T cell receptor (beta chain) was recorded in a study of PD-1 blockade in classical Hodgkin lymphoma. Study results and limitations: Healthy donors were reported to have higher baseline TCR diversity than newly diagnosed patients. Factors driving the repertoire differences, possibly disease activity or prior therapy, remain undefined. Individuals who commenced nivolumab within less than 1 year of ASCT were excluded.

Method: immunoSEQ multiplex PCR; TCRdb's copy keeps in-frame clones and lacks some. The profile covers approximately 17,000 clones, with 80% to 85% appearing a single time and approximately 22% taken by the ten largest. This clone showed up just a few times. Its matching antigen is unknown. This CDR3 region has 15 residues. The V gene lost 5 bases and the J gene lost 8 bases, with 18 bases spanning the gap. The germline CDR1 and CDR2 sequences are SGHAT and FQNNGV. Every one of the patients relapsed after autologous stem cell transplantation (brentuximab vedotin exposure was variable). Source: peripheral blood mononuclear cells (PBMCs), taken at baseline. V and J are TRBV11-2 and TRBJ2-2; D is perhaps TRBD1 or TRBD2 (5 bases each). The TCR sequence derives from a human donor with classical Hodgkin lymphoma. CDR3 sequence (DNA): TGTGCCAGCAGCCCAACCAGGGACGTGCGAGGGGAGCTGTTTTTT. Its protein is CASSPTRDVRGELFF.